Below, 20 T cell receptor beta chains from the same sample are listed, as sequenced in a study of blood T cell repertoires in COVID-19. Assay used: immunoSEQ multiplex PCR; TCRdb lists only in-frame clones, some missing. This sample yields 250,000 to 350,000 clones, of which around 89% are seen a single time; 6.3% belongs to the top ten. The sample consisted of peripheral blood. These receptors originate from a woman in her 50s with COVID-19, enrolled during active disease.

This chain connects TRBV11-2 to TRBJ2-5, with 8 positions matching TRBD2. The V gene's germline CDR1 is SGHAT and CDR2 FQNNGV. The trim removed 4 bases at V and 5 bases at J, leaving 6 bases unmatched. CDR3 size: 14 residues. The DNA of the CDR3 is TGTGCCAGCAGCTCCCGGACTAGCTTGGAGACCCAGTACTTC. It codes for CASSSRTSLETQYF. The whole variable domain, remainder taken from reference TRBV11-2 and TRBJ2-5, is EAGVAQSPRYKIIEKRQSVAFWCNPISGHATLYWYQQILGQGPKLLIQFQNNGVVDDSQLPKDRFSAERLKGVDSTLKIQPAKLEDSAVYLCASSSRTSLETQYFGPGTRLLVL.

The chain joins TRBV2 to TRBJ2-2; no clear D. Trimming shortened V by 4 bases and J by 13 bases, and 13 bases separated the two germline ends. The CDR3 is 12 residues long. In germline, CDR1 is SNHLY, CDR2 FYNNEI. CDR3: CASSVLPPGLFF. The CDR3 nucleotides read TGTGCCAGCAGTGTTCTACCCCCCGGGCTGTTTTTT.

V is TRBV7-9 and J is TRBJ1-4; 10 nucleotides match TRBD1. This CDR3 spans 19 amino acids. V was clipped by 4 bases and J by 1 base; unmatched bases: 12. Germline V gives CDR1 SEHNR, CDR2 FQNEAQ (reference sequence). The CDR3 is CASSSKPTGGAGTNEKLFF. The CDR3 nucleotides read TGTGCCAGCAGCTCAAAACCGACAGGGGGCGCGGGAACTAATGAAAAACTGTTTTTT.

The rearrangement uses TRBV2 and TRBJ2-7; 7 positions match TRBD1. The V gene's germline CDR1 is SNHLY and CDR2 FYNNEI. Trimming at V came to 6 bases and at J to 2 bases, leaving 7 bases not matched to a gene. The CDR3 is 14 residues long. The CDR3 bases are TGTGCCAGCAGGCCCGGGACAGCCCCCTACGAGCAGTACTTC. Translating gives CASRPGTAPYEQYF.

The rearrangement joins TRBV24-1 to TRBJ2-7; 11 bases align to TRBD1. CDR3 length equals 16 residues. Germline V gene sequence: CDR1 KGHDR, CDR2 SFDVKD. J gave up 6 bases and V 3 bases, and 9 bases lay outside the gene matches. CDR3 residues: CATSDPHGQGAGEQYF. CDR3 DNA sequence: TGTGCCACCAGTGATCCACACGGACAGGGGGCAGGCGAGCAGTACTTC.

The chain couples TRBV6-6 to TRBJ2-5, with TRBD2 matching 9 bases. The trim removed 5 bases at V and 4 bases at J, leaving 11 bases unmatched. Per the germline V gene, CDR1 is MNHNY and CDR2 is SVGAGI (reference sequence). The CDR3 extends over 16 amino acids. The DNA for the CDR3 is TGTGCCAGCAGTCACCTTAGCGGGAGAAGCGCAGAGACCCAGTACTTC. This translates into CASSHLSGRSAETQYF.

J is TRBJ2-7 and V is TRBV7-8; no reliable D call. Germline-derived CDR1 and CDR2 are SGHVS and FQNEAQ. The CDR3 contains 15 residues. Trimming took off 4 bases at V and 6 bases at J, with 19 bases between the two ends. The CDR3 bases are TGTGCCAGCAGCTCCTCCCCGGCCGAGCTAGGCGAGCAGTACTTC. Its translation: CASSSSPAELGEQYF.

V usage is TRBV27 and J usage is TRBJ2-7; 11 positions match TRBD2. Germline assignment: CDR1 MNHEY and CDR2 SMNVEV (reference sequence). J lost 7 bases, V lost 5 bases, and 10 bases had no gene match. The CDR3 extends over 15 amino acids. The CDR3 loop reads CASSPIAGGPGEQYF. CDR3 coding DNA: TGTGCCAGCAGTCCGATAGCGGGAGGGCCGGGGGAGCAGTACTTC.

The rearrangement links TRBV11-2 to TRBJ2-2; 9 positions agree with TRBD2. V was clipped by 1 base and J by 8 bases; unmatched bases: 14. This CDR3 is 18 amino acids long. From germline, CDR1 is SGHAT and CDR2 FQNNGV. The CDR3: CASSLGGWIAGAPGELFF. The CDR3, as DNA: TGTGCCAGCAGCTTAGGCGGGTGGATAGCGGGAGCTCCAGGGGAGCTGTTTTTT.

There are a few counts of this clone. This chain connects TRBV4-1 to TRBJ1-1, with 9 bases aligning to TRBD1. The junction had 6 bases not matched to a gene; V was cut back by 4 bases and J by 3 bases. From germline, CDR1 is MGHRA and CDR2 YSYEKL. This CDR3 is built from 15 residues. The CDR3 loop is CASSLRQGGYTEAFF. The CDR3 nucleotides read TGCGCCAGCAGCCTTCGACAGGGGGGATACACTGAAGCTTTCTTT.

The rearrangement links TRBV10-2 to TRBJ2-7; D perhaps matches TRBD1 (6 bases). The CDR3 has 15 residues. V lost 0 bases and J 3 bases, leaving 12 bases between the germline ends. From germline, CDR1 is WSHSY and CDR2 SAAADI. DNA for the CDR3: TGCGCCAGCAGTGAGTCGGGGGCAGACTACTACGAGCAGTACTTC. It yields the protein CASSESGADYYEQYF.

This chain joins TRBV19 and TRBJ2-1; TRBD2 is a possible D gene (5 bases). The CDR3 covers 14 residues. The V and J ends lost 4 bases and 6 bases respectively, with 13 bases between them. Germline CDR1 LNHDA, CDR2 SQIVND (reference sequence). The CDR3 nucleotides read TGTGCCAGTAGTAAAGCGCCTAGCCGCAATGAGCAGTTCTTC. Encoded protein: CASSKAPSRNEQFF.

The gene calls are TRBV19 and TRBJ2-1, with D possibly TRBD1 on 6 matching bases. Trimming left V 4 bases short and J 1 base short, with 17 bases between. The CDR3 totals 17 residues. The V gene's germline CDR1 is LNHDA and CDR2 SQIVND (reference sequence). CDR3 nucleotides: TGTGCCAGTAGTACCCAGGGGTTACGTGGATCCTACAATGAGCAGTTCTTC. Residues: CASSTQGLRGSYNEQFF.

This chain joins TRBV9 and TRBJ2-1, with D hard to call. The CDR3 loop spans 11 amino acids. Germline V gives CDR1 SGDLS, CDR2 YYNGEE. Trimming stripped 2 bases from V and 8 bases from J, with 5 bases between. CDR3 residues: CASSVSYEQFF. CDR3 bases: TGTGCCAGCAGCGTTAGCTATGAGCAGTTCTTC.

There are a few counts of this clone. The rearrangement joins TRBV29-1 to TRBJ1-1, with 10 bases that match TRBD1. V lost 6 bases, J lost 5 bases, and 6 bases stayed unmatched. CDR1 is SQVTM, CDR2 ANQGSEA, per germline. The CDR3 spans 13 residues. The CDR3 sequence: CSVLGQGRTEAFF. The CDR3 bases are TGCAGCGTCTTGGGACAGGGGCGAACTGAAGCTTTCTTT.

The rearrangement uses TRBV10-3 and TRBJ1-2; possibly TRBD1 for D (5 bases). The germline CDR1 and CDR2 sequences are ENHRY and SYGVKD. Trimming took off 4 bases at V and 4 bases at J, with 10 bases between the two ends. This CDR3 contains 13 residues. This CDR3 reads CAISGQGVYGYTF. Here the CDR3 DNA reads TGTGCCATCAGTGGCCAGGGCGTCTATGGCTACACCTTC.

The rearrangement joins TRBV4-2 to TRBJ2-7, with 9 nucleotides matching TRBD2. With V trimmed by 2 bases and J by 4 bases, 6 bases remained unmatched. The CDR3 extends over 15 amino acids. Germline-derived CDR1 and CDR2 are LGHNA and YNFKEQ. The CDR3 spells CASSQFLAGRYEQYF. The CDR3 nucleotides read TGTGCCAGCAGCCAATTCCTAGCGGGAAGATACGAGCAGTACTTC.

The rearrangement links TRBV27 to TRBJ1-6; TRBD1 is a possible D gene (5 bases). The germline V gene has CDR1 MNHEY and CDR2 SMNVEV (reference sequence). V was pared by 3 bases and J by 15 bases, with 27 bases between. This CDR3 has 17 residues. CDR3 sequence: CASSFLVSQGRIQLLHF. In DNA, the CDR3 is TGTGCCAGCAGTTTTCTTGTATCTCAGGGCCGAATACAGCTCCTCCACTTT.

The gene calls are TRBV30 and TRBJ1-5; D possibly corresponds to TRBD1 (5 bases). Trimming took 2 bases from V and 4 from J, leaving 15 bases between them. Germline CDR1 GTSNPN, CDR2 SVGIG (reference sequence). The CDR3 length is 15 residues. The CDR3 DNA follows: TGTGCCTGGAGTATTGGGGGGACGGCAAATCAGCCCCAGCATTTT. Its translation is CAWSIGGTANQPQHF.

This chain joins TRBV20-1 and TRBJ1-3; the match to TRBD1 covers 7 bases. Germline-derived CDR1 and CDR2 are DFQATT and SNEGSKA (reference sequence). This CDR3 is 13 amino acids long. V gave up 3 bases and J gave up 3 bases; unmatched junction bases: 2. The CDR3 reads CSASRDSGNTIYF. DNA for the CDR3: TGCAGTGCTAGTAGGGACAGTGGAAACACCATATATTTT.